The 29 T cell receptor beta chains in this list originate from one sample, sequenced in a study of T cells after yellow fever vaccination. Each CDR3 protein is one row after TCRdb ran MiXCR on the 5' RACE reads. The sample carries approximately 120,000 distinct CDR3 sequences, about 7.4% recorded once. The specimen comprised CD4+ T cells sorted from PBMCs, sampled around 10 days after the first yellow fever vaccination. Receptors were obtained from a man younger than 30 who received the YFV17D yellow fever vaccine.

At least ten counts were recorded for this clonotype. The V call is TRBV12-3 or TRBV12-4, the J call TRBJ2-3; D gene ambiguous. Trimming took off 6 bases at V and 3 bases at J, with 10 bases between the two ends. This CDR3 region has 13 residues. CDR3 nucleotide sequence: TGTGCCAGCAGGCCGGGTGTTACAGATACGCAGTATTTT. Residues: CASRPGVTDTQYF.

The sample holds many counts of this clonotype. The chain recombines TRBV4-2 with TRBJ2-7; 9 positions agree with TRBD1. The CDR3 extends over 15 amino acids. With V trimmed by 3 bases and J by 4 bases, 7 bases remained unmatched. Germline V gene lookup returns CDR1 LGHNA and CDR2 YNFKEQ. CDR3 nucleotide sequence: TGTGCCAGCAGCCAGGGACAGGGAGGGGAATACGAGCAGTACTTC. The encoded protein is CASSQGQGGEYEQYF.

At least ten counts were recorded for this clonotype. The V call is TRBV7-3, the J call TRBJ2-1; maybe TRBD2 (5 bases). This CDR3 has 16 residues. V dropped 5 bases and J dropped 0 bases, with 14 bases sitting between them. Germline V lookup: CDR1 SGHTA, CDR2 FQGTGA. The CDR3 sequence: CASSQERSSSYNEQFF. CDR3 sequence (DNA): TGTGCCAGCAGCCAGGAGCGGTCGAGCTCCTACAATGAGCAGTTCTTC.

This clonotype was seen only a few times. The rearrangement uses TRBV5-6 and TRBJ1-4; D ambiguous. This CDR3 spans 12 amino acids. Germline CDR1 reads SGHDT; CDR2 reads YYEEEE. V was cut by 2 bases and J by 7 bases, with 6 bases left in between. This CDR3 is CASSFGIEKLFF. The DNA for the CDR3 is TGTGCCAGCAGCTTCGGGATTGAAAAACTGTTTTTT.

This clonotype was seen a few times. CDR3 sequence: CASSFSEVDTQYF. CDR3 in DNA: TGCGCCAGCAGCTTCAGCGAAGTGGATACGCAGTATTTT. This sequence joins TRBV5-1 and TRBJ2-3; D uncertain. The CDR3 is made up of 13 amino acids. CDR1 and CDR2 from the germline V gene are SGHRS and YFSETQ. The V end lost 2 bases, the J end lost 6 bases, and 10 bases lay between the germline ends.

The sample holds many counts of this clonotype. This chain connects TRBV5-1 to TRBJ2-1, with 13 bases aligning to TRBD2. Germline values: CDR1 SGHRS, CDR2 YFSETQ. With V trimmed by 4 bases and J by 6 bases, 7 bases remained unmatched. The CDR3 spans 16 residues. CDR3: CASSPGLAGDLNEQFF. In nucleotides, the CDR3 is TGCGCCAGCAGCCCCGGACTAGCGGGGGATCTCAATGAGCAGTTCTTC. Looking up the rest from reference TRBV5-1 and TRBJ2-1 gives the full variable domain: KAGVTQTPRYLIKTRGQQVTLSCSPISGHRSVSWYQQTPGQGLQFLFEYFSETQRNKGNFPGRFSGRQFSNSRSEMNVSTLELGDSALYLCASSPGLAGDLNEQFFGPGTRLTVL.

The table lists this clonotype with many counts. CDR3 protein: CASSPQLGAGGLNEQFF. CDR3 DNA sequence: TGTGCCAGCAGCCCGCAGTTGGGAGCGGGGGGTCTTAATGAGCAGTTCTTC. V and J are TRBV7-9 and TRBJ2-1, with TRBD2 matching over 9 bases. The J segment lost 7 bases and the V segment lost 5 bases, leaving 15 bases of the junction unmatched. The CDR3 consists of 17 residues. Germline assignment: CDR1 SEHNR and CDR2 FQNEAQ (reference sequence).

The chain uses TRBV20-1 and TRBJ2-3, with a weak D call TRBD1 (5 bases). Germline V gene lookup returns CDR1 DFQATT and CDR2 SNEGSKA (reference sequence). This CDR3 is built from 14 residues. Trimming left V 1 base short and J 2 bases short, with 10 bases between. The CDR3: CSARVGAVTDTQYF. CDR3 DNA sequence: TGCAGTGCTAGAGTAGGGGCAGTCACAGATACGCAGTATTTT.

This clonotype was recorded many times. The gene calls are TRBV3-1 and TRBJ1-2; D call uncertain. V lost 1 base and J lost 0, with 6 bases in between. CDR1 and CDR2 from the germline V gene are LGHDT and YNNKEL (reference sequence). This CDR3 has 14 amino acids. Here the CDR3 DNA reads TGTGCCAGCAGCCAAGGGGGAGCTAACTATGGCTACACCTTC. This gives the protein CASSQGGANYGYTF. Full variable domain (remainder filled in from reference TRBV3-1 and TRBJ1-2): DTAVSQTPKYLVTQMGNDKSIKCEQNLGHDTMYWYKQDSKKFLKIMFSYNNKELIINETVPNRFSPKSPDKAHLNLHINSLELGDSAVYFCASSQGGANYGYTFGSGTRLTVV.

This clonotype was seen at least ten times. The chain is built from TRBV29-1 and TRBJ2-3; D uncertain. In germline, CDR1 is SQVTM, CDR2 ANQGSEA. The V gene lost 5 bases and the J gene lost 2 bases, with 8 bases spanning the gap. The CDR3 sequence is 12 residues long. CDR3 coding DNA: TGCAGCGTTCGGCAATCCACAGATACGCAGTATTTT. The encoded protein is CSVRQSTDTQYF.

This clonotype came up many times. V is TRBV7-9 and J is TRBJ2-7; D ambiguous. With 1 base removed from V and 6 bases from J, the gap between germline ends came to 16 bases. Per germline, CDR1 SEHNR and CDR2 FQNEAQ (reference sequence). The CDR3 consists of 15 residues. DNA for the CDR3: TGTGCCAGCAGCTTAGTCATTGGCCAATTTGGCGAGCAGTACTTC. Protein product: CASSLVIGQFGEQYF.

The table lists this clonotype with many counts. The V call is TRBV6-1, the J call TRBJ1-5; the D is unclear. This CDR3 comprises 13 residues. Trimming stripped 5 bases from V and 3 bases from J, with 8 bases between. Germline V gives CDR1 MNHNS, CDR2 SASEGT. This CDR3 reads CASSMDDNQPQHF. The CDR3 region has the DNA TGTGCCAGCAGTATGGACGACAATCAGCCCCAGCATTTT.

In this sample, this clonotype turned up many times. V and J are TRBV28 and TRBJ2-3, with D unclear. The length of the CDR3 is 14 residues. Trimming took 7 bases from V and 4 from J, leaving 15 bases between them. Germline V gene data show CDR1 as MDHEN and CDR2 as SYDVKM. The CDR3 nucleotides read TGTGCCAGCACAGTGATCTCGCGCGCAGATACGCAGTATTTT. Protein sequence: CASTVISRADTQYF.

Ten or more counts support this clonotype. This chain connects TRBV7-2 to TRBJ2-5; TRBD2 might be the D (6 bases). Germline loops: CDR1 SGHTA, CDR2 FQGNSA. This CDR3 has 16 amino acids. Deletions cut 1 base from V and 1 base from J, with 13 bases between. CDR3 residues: CASSLVAGNAQETQYF. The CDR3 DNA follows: TGTGCCAGCAGCTTAGTGGCGGGGAACGCCCAAGAGACCCAGTACTTC. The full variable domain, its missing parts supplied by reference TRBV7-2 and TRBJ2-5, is GAGVSQSPSNKVTEKGKDVELRCDPISGHTALYWYRQSLGQGLEFLIYFQGNSAPDKSGLPSDRFSAERTGGSVSTLTIQRTQQEDSAVYLCASSLVAGNAQETQYFGPGTRLLVL.

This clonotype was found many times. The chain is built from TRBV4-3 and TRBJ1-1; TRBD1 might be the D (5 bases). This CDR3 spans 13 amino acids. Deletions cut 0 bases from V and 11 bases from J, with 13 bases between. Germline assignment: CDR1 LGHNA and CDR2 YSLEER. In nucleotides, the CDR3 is TGCGCCAGCAGCCAAGATTCGCGGGCAGGGGCTTTCTTT. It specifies CASSQDSRAGAFF.

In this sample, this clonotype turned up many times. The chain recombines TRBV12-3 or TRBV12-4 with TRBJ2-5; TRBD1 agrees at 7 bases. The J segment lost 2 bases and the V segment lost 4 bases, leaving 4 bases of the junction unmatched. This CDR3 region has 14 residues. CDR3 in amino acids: CASSWTGLQETQYF. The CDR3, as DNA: TGTGCCAGCAGTTGGACAGGCCTTCAAGAGACCCAGTACTTC.

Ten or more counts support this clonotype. The CDR3: CASSLVGRRTNYYGYTF. In DNA, the CDR3 is TGCGCCAGCAGCTTGGTGGGGCGGCGGACGAATTACTATGGCTACACCTTC. The chain joins TRBV5-1 to TRBJ1-2; TRBD1 might be the D (5 bases). Germline loops: CDR1 SGHRS, CDR2 YFSETQ. CDR3 length: 17 amino acids. Trimming cost V 0 bases and J 3 bases, with 18 bases left between them.

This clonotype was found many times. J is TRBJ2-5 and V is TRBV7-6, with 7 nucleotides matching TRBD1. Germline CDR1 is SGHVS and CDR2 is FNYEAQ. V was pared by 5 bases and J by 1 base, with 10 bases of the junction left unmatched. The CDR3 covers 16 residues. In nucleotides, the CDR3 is TGTGCCAGCAGCCCCCACGGGACAGAGATCCAAGAGACCCAGTACTTC. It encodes CASSPHGTEIQETQYF.

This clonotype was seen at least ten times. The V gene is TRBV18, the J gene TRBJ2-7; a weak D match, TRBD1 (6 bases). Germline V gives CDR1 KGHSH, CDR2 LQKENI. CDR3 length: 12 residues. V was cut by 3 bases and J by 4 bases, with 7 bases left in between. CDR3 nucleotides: TGTGCCAGCTCACCGGACAGATACGAGCAGTACGTC. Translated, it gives CASSPDRYEQYV.

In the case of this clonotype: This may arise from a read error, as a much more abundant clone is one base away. The CDR3 is CAGSLGTSRDTDTQYF. CDR3 nucleotides: TGTGCCGGCAGCTTAGGCACTAGCCGAGACACAGATACGCAGTATTTT. The genes are TRBV11-2 and TRBJ2-3, with D perhaps TRBD2 (6 bases). The CDR3 spans 16 residues. Germline lookup yields CDR1 SGHAT and CDR2 FQNNGV.

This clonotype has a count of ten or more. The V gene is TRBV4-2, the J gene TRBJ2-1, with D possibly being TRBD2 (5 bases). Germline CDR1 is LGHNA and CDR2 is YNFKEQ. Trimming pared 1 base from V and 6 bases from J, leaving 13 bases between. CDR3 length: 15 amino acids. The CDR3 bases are TGTGCCAGCAGCCAAGGAGGGCAGATAGGCAATGAGCAGTTCTTC. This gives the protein CASSQGGQIGNEQFF.

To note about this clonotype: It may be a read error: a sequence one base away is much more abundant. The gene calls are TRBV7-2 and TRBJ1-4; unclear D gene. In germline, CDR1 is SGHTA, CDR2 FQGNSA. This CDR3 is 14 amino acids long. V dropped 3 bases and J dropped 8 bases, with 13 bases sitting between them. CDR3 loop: CASSFQGCREKLFF. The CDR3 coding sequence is TGTGCCAGCAGCTTTCAAGGCTGTAGAGAAAAACTGTTTTTT.

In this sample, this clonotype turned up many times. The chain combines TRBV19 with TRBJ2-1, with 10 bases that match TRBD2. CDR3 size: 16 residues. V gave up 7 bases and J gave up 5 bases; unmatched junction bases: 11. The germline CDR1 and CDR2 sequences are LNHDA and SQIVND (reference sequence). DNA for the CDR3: TGTGCCAGTACCTCCACGGGACTAGCGAATCACAATGAGCAGTTCTTC. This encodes CASTSTGLANHNEQFF.

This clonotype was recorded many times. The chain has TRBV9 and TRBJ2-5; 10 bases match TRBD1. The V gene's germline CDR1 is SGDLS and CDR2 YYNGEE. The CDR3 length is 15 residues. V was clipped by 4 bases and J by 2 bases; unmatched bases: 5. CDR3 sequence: CASSPGQGSQETQYF. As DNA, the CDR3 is TGTGCCAGCAGCCCGGGACAGGGGTCGCAAGAGACCCAGTACTTC.

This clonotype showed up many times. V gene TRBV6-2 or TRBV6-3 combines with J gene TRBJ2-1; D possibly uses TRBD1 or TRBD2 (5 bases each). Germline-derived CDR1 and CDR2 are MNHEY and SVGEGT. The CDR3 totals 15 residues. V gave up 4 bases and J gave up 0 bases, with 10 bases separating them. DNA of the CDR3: TGTGCCAGCAGTTCAGGGAGCAGCTCCTACAATGAGCAGTTCTTC. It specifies CASSSGSSSYNEQFF.

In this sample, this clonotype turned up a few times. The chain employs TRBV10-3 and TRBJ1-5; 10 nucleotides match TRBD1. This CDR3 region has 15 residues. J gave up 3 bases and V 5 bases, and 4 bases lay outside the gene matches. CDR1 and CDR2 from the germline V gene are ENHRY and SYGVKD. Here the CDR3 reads CAISLGQGNNQPQHF. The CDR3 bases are TGTGCCATCAGTCTGGGACAGGGGAACAATCAGCCCCAGCATTTT.

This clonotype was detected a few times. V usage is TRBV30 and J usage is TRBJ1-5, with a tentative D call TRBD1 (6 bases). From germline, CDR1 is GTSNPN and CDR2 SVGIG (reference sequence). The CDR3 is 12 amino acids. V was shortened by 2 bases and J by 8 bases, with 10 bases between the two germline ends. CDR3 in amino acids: CAWSRGKEPQHF. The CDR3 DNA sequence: TGTGCCTGGAGTAGGGGGAAAGAGCCCCAGCATTTT. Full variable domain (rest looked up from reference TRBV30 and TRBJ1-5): SQTIHQWPATLVQPVGSPLSLECTVEGTSNPNLYWYRQAAGRGLQLLFYSVGIGQISSEVPQNLSASRPQDRQFILSSKKLLLSDSGFYLCAWSRGKEPQHFGDGTRLSIL.

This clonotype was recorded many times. In DNA, the CDR3 is TGTGCCAGCAGAAGGAGCCCGCAAGCTGCAACTAATGAAAAACTGTTTTTT. Encoded protein: CASRRSPQAATNEKLFF. The gene calls are TRBV6-5 and TRBJ1-4; D gene uncertain. CDR3 size: 17 residues. The V end lost 6 bases, the J end lost 0 bases, and 17 bases lay between the germline ends. Germline CDR1 is MNHEY and CDR2 is SVGAGI.

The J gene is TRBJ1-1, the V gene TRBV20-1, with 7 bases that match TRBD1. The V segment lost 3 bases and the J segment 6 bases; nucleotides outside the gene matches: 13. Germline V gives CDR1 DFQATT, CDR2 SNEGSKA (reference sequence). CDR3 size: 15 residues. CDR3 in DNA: TGCAGTGCTAGTACTTGGCGCGACAGGGACCCTGAAGCTTTCTTT. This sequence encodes CSASTWRDRDPEAFF.